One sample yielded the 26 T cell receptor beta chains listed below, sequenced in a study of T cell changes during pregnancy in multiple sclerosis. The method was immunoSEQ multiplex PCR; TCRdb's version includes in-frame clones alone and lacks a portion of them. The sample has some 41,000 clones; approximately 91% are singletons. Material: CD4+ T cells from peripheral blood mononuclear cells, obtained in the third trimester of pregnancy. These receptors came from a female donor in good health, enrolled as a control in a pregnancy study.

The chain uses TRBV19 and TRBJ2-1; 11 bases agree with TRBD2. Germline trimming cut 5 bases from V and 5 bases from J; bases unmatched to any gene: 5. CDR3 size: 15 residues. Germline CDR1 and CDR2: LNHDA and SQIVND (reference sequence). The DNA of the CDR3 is TGTGCCAGTAGTCCTGGACTAGCGGGCCACAATGAGCAGTTCTTC. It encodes CASSPGLAGHNEQFF.

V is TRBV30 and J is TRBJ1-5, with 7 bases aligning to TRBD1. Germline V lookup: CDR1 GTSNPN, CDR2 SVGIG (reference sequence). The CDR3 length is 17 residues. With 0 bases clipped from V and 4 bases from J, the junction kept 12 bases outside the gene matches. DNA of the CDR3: TGTGCCTGGAGTGTAACAGGGGAAAAGTTTGCGAATCAGCCCCAGCATTTT. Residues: CAWSVTGEKFANQPQHF.

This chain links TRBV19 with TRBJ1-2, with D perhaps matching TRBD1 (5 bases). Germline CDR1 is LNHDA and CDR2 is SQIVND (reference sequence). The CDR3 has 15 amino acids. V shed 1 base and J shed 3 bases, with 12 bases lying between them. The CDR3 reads CASSIGGDGYYGYTF. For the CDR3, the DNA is TGTGCCAGTAGTATAGGGGGGGACGGATACTATGGCTACACCTTC.

The CDR3 DNA reads TGTGCCAGCAGTTTATCTGGGGGCCGCCGGGAGCAGTACTTC. Protein: CASSLSGGRREQYF. The V gene is TRBV27, the J gene TRBJ2-7; D may be TRBD1 (6 bases). V lost 0 bases, J lost 7 bases, and 13 bases lay in between. Germline V gives CDR1 MNHEY, CDR2 SMNVEV (reference sequence). The CDR3 totals 14 residues.

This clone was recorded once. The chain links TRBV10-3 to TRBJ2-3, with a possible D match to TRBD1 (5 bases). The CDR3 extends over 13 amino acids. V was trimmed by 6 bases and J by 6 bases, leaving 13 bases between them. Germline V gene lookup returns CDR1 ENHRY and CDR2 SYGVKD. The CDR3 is CAIRQGTVDTQYF. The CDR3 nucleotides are TGTGCCATCAGGCAGGGCACGGTGGATACGCAGTATTTT.

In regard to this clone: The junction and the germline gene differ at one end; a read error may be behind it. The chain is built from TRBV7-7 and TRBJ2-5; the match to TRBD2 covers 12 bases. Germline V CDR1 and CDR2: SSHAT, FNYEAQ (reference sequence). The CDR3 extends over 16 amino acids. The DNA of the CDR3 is TGTGCTAGCAGCTTCCTAGCGGGAGGGCCTGTGGAGACCCAGTACTTC. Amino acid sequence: CASSFLAGGPVETQYF.

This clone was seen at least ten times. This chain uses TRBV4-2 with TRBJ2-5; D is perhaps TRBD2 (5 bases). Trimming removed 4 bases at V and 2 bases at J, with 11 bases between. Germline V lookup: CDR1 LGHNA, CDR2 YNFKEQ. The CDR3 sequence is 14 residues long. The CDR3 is CASSPSGEQETQYF. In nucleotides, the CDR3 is TGTGCCAGCAGCCCAAGTGGGGAGCAAGAGACCCAGTACTTC.

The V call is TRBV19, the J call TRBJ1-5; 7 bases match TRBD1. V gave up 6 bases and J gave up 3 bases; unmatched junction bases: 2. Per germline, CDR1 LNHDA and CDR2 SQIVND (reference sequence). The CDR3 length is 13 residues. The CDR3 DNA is TGTGCCAGTAGCGGACAGGACAATCAGCCCCAGCATTTT. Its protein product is CASSGQDNQPQHF. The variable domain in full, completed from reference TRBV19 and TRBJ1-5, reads DGGITQSPKYLFRKEGQNVTLSCEQNLNHDAMYWYRQDPGQGLRLIYYSQIVNDFQKGDIAEGYSVSREKKESFPLTVTSAQKNPTAFYLCASSGQDNQPQHFGDGTRLSIL.

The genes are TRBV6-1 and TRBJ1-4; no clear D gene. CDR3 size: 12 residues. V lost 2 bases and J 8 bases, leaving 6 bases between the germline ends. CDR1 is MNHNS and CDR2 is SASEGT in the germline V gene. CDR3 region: CASSELREKLFF. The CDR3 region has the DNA TGTGCCAGCAGTGAACTCAGGGAAAAACTGTTTTTT.

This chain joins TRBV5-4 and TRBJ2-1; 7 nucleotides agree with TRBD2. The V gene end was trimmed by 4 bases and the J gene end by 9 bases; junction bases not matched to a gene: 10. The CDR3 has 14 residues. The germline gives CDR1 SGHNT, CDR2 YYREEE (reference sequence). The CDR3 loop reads CASSPGRGVGEQFF. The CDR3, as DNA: TGTGCCAGCAGCCCCGGCCGGGGGGTAGGTGAGCAGTTCTTC.

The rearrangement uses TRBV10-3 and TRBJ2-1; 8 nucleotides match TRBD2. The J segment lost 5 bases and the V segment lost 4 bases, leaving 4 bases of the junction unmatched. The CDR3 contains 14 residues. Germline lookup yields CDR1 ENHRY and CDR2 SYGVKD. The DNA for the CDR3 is TGTGCCATCAGTGCTCAAGCGGGGGACAATGAGCAGTTCTTC. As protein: CAISAQAGDNEQFF.

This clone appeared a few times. Here the CDR3 reads CASSQDLHGSNTGELFF. CDR3 nucleotide sequence: TGTGCCAGCAGCCAAGATTTGCACGGGAGTAACACCGGGGAGCTGTTTTTT. V usage is TRBV4-2 and J usage is TRBJ2-2; D possibly corresponds to TRBD2 (6 bases). Germline assignment: CDR1 LGHNA and CDR2 YNFKEQ. The CDR3 spans 17 residues. The germline V and J ends were trimmed by 0 bases and 2 bases, with 13 bases remaining between them.

This CDR3 reads CASSISSQNIQYF. For the CDR3, the DNA is TGTGCCAGTAGTATCTCTAGCCAAAACATTCAGTACTTC. The chain carries TRBV19 and TRBJ2-4; weak D call: TRBD2 (5 bases). The CDR3 covers 13 residues. V lost 3 bases and J 5 bases, leaving 8 bases between the germline ends. Germline V CDR1 and CDR2: LNHDA, SQIVND (reference sequence). Supplemented by reference TRBV19 and TRBJ2-4, the full variable domain reads DGGITQSPKYLFRKEGQNVTLSCEQNLNHDAMYWYRQDPGQGLRLIYYSQIVNDFQKGDIAEGYSVSREKKESFPLTVTSAQKNPTAFYLCASSISSQNIQYFGAGTRLSVL.

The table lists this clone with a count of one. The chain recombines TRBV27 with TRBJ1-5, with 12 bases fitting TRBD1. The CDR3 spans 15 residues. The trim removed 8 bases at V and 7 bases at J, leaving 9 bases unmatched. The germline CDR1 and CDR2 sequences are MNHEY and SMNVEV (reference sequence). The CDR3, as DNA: TGTGCCAGCGGTAAGGGACAGGGGGCAGGACAGCCCCAGCATTTT. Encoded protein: CASGKGQGAGQPQHF.

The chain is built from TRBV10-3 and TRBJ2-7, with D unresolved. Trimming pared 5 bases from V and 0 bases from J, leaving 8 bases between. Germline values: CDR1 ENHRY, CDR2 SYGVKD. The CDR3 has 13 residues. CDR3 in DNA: TGTGCCATCAGTATTGACTCCTCCTACGAGCAGTACTTC. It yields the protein CAISIDSSYEQYF.

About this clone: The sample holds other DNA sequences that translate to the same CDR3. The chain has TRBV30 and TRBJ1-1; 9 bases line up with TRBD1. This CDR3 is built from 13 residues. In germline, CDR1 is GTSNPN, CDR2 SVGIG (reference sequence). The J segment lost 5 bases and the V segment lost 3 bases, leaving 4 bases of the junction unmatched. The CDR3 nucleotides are TGTGCCTGGAGGGACAGGGGAAGGACTGAAGCTTTCTTT. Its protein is CAWRDRGRTEAFF.

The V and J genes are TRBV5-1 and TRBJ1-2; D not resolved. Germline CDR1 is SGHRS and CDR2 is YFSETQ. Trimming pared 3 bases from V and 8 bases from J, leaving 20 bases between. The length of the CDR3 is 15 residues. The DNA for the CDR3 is TGCGCCAGCAGCTACGCCGCCGGGAGCACGGGAGGCTACACCTTC. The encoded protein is CASSYAAGSTGGYTF. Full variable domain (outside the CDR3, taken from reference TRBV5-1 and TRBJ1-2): KAGVTQTPRYLIKTRGQQVTLSCSPISGHRSVSWYQQTPGQGLQFLFEYFSETQRNKGNFPGRFSGRQFSNSRSEMNVSTLELGDSALYLCASSYAAGSTGGYTFGSGTRLTVV.

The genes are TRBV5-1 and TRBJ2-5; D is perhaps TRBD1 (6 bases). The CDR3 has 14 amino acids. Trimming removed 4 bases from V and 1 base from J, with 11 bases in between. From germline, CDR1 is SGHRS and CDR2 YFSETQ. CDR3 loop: CASSPRTVQETQYF. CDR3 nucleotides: TGCGCCAGCAGCCCTCGGACAGTCCAAGAGACCCAGTACTTC.

CDR3 bases: TGTGCCAGCAGCTTTTCCCCTCAGCGGGATGAGCAGTTCTTC. Translation: CASSFSPQRDEQFF. The chain carries TRBV11-2 and TRBJ2-1; tentative D call: TRBD2 (6 bases). The CDR3 consists of 14 residues. V dropped 3 bases and J dropped 8 bases, with 14 bases sitting between them. The germline V gene has CDR1 SGHAT and CDR2 FQNNGV.

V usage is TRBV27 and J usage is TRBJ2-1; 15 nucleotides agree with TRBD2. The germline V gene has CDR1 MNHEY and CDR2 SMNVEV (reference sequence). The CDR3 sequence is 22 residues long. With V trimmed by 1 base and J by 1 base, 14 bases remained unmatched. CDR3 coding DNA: TGTGCCAGCAGTTTATTTTTCCCGGGACTAGCGGGAGGAGGTAGGTCCTACAATGAGCAGTTCTTC. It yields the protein CASSLFFPGLAGGGRSYNEQFF.

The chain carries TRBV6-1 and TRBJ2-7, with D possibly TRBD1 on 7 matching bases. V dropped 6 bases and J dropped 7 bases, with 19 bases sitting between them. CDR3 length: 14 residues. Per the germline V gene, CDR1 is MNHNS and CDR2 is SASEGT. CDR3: CASSFRGAEREQYF. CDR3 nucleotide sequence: TGTGCCAGCAGCTTCAGGGGGGCGGAGCGGGAGCAGTACTTC.

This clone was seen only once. CDR3 sequence (DNA): TGTGCCAGCTCACCCCAGGGGTTTACCTACGAGCAGTACTTC. Translating gives CASSPQGFTYEQYF. V usage is TRBV18 and J usage is TRBJ2-7; TRBD1 might be the D (6 bases). The CDR3 sequence is 14 residues long. Trimming pared 3 bases from V and 2 bases from J, leaving 11 bases between. Per the germline V gene, CDR1 is KGHSH and CDR2 is LQKENI.

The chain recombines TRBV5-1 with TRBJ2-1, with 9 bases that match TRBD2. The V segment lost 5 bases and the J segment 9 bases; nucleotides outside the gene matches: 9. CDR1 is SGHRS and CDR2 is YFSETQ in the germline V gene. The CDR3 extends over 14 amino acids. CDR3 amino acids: CASRTTAGGGEQFF. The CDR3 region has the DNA TGCGCCAGCAGGACTACAGCGGGGGGCGGTGAGCAGTTCTTC.

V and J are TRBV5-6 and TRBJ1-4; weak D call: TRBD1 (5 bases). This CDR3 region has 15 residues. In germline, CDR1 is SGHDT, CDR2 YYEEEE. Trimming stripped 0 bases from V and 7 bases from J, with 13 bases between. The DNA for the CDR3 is TGTGCCAGCAGCTTGGACGGGGGGAAGGGTGAAAAACTGTTTTTT. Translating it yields CASSLDGGKGEKLFF.

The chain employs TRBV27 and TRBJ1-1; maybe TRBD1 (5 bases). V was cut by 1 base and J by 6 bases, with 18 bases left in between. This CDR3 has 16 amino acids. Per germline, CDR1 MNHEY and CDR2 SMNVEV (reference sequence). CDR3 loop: CASSLLGGTLSAEAFF. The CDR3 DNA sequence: TGTGCCAGCAGTTTATTAGGCGGGACGCTTTCGGCTGAAGCTTTCTTT.

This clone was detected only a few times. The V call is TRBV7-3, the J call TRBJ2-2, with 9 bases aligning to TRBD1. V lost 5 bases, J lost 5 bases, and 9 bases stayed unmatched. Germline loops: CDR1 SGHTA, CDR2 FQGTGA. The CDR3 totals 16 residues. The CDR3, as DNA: TGTGCCAGCAGCGGATCCGGGACAGGGAGAACCGGGGAGCTGTTTTTT. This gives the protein CASSGSGTGRTGELFF.